This T cell receptor beta chain appears in the sequencing data of a study of blood T cell repertoires in COVID-19. Germline V CDR1 and CDR2: SGHRS, YFSETQ. The CDR3 is made up of 17 amino acids. The V segment lost 4 bases and the J segment 4 bases; nucleotides outside the gene matches: 13. Assay: immunoSEQ multiplex PCR; the TCRdb copy retains only in-frame clones and omits some. The table records 300,000 or so clones, around nine tenths of them present only once. The chain has TRBV5-1 and TRBJ2-1, with TRBD2 matching over 8 bases. The receptor was derived from a man between 60 and 70 years old who had recovered from COVID-19. The sequenced sample was PBMCs or T cells enriched from blood (not recorded which). CDR3: CASSEHRSGRFYNEQFF. The DNA of the CDR3 is TGCGCCAGCAGCGAACACAGAAGCGGGAGATTTTACAATGAGCAGTTCTTC.